This TCR beta chain was recovered during a study of regulatory T cells in long-lasting Graves disease. Both iRepertoire HTBI primers and Arm-PCR of CDR3 regions were used to build the TCR beta libraries. As originally analysed: The samples yielded approximately 62 TRBV and roughly 15 TRBJ segments. TCRdb recomputed calls from the multiplex PCR reads with MiXCR, one row per CDR3 protein. These V and J calls are TCRdb output, not the study's own analysis. The table has hundreds of thousands of distinct CDR3 sequences, 15% seen once; the top ten hold about 8.2%. There are a few counts of this clonotype. No antigen is known for it. A much larger clone lies one base from this, so it may be a read error. Whole-study findings and limits: Relative to new patients (roughly 970), persistent patients exhibited greater sharing of public clonotypes (around 3,000).

Sample time point: newly diagnosed GD, antithyroid drugs for less than 3 months. TCR sequences were obtained from RNA taken from PBMCs. Those enrolled as patients came out of an endocrinology department in Xi'an, China. The data were also submitted as part of a second study, on T cells in Graves' hyperthyroidism and ophthalmopathy. That source reports: First-round RT-PCR of the TCR CDR3 relied on the HTBI primer set.

This TCR was recovered from a woman aged 40-49 years with Graves disease. The sample in question was peripheral blood mononuclear cells (PBMCs), obtained at new diagnosis, from a patient treated with antithyroid drugs.

CDR3 DNA: TGTACCAGCAGTTTTCGAGGCGGGAGGTCCTACAATGAGCAGTTCTTC. This encodes CTSSFRGGRSYNEQFF. The rearrangement links TRBV12-3 or TRBV12-4 to TRBJ2-1, with 8 nucleotides matching TRBD2. The CDR3 contains 16 residues.